This section outlines one T cell receptor beta chain sequence together with its context. Its matching antigen is unknown. The source of the sample is a study of sequential checkpoint blockade in melanoma. Study in general: Each arm's sequence ended with maintenance nivolumab. Twenty-two patients had tumor biopsies before treatment and at week 13. TCRbeta immunosequencing was performed on DNA from over 90 pretreatment melanoma tumor samples.

Only in-frame clones appear in the TCRdb table, and some are missing; sequencing was by immunoSEQ multiplex PCR. The sample holds fewer than 20,000 clones; 73% are singletons and the top ten take under 5%. General study points: About 30 times likelier clinical benefit followed increased tumor T-cell fraction and clonality.

The germline V and J ends were trimmed by 4 bases and 8 bases, with 14 bases remaining between them. The CDR3 length is 12 residues. Per the germline V gene, CDR1 is GTSNPN and CDR2 is SVGIG (reference sequence). Noted treatment: randomized to nivolumab then ipilimumab (arm A) or the reverse (arm B). The source was tumor tissue (inferred from file names), collected from a patient given nivolumab and ipilimumab in sequence. The sequence was obtained from a human donor with melanoma. This sequence joins TRBV30 and TRBJ1-2; TRBD1 might be the D (5 bases). CDR3: CAWTFPTDGYTF. For the CDR3, the DNA is TGTGCCTGGACTTTTCCGACAGACGGCTACACCTTC. The full variable domain, completed using reference TRBV30 and TRBJ1-2, is SQTIHQWPATLVQPVGSPLSLECTVEGTSNPNLYWYRQAAGRGLQLLFYSVGIGQISSEVPQNLSASRPQDRQFILSSKKLLLSDSGFYLCAWTFPTDGYTFGSGTRLTVV.